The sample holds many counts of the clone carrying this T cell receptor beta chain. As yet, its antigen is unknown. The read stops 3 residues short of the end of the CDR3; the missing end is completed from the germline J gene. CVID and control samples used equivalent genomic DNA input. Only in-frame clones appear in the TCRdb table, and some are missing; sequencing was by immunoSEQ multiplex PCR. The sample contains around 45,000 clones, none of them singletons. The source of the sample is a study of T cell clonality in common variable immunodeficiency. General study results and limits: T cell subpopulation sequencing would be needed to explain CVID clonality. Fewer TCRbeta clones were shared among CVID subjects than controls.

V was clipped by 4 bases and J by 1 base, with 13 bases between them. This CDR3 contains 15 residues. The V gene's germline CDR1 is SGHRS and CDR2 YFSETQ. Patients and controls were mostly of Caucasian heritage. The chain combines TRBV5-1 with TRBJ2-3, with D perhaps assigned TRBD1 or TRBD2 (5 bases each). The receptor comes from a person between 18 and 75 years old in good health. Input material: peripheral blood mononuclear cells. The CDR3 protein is CASSRDRGGTDTQYF. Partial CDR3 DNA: TGCGCCAGCAGCAGGGATAGAGGGGGCACAGATACG.